The 24 T cell receptor beta chains given below trace back to one sample, sequenced in a study of sequential checkpoint blockade in melanoma. Method: immunoSEQ multiplex PCR; TCRdb's copy keeps in-frame clones and lacks some. The repertoire holds 3,800 or so clones, with 50% to 60% as singletons. Treatment denoted: randomized to nivolumab then ipilimumab (arm A) or the reverse (arm B). Sequenced material: CD8+ T cells sorted from blood (inferred from file names), taken from a patient given nivolumab and ipilimumab in sequence. These receptors were collected from a human donor with melanoma.

J is TRBJ1-2 and V is TRBV14; possible D gene TRBD1, 5 bases. This CDR3 region has 17 residues. The V gene's germline CDR1 is SGHDN and CDR2 FVKESK. V lost 5 bases, J lost 4 bases, and 23 bases lay in between. The CDR3 nucleotides read TGTGCCAGCAGCATAATGGGGCAATCTGGAAAGACCTATGGCTACACCTTC. Residues: CASSIMGQSGKTYGYTF.

The genes are TRBV6-1 and TRBJ1-1; TRBD1 aligns across 9 bases. Germline CDR1 and CDR2: MNHNS and SASEGT. V lost 6 bases and J lost 4; bases outside the gene matches: 6. CDR3 length: 14 amino acids. CDR3 residues: CASRSGTGSTEAFF. The CDR3 bases are TGTGCCAGCAGATCCGGGACAGGGTCCACTGAAGCTTTCTTT.

There are a few counts of this clone. The CDR3 protein is CASSFTAGGSYNEQFF. The CDR3, as DNA: TGTGCCAGCAGCTTCACGGCGGGGGGGTCCTACAATGAGCAGTTCTTC. The chain joins TRBV11-3 to TRBJ2-1; 9 nucleotides agree with TRBD2. The junction had 4 bases not matched to a gene; V was cut back by 3 bases and J by 1 base. Germline CDR1 SGHNT, CDR2 YENEEA. The CDR3 runs to 16 residues.

A few counts support this clone. The V call is TRBV7-8, the J call TRBJ1-2; the D gene is possibly TRBD1 (5 bases). Trimming removed 6 bases from V and 8 bases from J, with 19 bases in between. CDR1 is SGHVS and CDR2 is FQNEAQ in the germline V gene. The CDR3 has 14 residues. CDR3 DNA: TGTGCCAGCAGATCCCCTGCGGGGGAAGGCGGCTACACCTTC. Amino acid sequence: CASRSPAGEGGYTF.

The V and J genes are TRBV2 and TRBJ2-7; 7 bases line up with TRBD1. This CDR3 has 12 amino acids. Trimming took 7 bases from V and 7 from J; bases not matched to a gene: 7. In germline, CDR1 is SNHLY, CDR2 FYNNEI. The chain's CDR3 is CASNKGAREQYF. In nucleotides, the CDR3 is TGTGCCAGCAATAAGGGGGCGCGAGAGCAGTACTTC.

The genes are TRBV7-3 and TRBJ2-3; D is ambiguous. V lost 2 bases, J lost 4 bases, and 4 bases lay in between. Germline V gene lookup returns CDR1 SGHTA and CDR2 FQGTGA. This CDR3 contains 12 residues. The CDR3 reads CASSLLPDTQYF. For the CDR3, the DNA is TGTGCCAGCAGCTTACTCCCAGATACGCAGTATTTT.

V and J are TRBV6-5 and TRBJ1-2, with a tentative D call TRBD1 (6 bases). Trimming pared 0 bases from V and 1 base from J, leaving 9 bases between. The length of the CDR3 is 15 residues. Germline-derived CDR1 and CDR2 are MNHEY and SVGAGI. In DNA, the CDR3 is TGTGCCAGCAGTTACTCCTGGGACAATAACTATGGCTACACCTTC. The encoded protein is CASSYSWDNNYGYTF.

The chain is built from TRBV7-8 and TRBJ2-3; 7 nucleotides align to TRBD1. The length of the CDR3 is 15 residues. In germline, CDR1 is SGHVS, CDR2 FQNEAQ. The V segment lost 1 base and the J segment 2 bases; nucleotides outside the gene matches: 3. CDR3 sequence (DNA): TGTGCCAGCAGCTTAGTGGGGACAGACACAGATACGCAGTATTTT. Translating it yields CASSLVGTDTDTQYF.

This chain joins TRBV6-4 and TRBJ1-6; D uncertain. This CDR3 is built from 13 residues. V lost 0 bases, J lost 9 bases, and 6 bases lay in between. Germline CDR1 MRHNA, CDR2 SNTAGT. This chain's CDR3 is CASSDSRVSPLHF. In DNA, the CDR3 is TGTGCCAGCAGTGACTCGAGGGTTTCACCCCTCCACTTT.

The chain employs TRBV29-1 and TRBJ2-2, with a tentative D call TRBD2 (6 bases). The ends were cut back, 4 bases at V and 4 bases at J, with 13 bases in the middle. The CDR3 spans 14 residues. CDR1 SQVTM and CDR2 ANQGSEA come from the germline V gene. The CDR3 region is CSVADRESTGELFF. CDR3 nucleotide sequence: TGCAGCGTTGCCGATCGGGAGAGCACCGGGGAGCTGTTTTTT.

This chain links TRBV4-3 with TRBJ1-4, with TRBD1 matching over 8 bases. The CDR3 spans 14 residues. The germline gives CDR1 LGHNA, CDR2 YSLEER. V was clipped by 5 bases and J by 6 bases; unmatched bases: 5. CDR3 region: CASSSGTGHEKLFF. The CDR3 bases are TGCGCCAGCAGCTCCGGGACAGGCCATGAAAAACTGTTTTTT.

The chain is built from TRBV7-9 and TRBJ2-7, with 7 bases that match TRBD2. Germline lookup yields CDR1 SEHNR and CDR2 FQNEAQ (reference sequence). The CDR3 has 14 residues. The J segment lost 3 bases and the V segment lost 3 bases, leaving 5 bases of the junction unmatched. CDR3 residues: CASSFGGGVYEQYF. The CDR3 DNA follows: TGTGCCAGCAGCTTTGGGGGAGGGGTCTACGAGCAGTACTTC.

The gene calls are TRBV7-4 and TRBJ1-2, with 8 bases lining up with TRBD1. CDR1 and CDR2 from the germline V gene are SGHVT and SQSDAQ. The CDR3 contains 16 residues. V trimming: 3 bases; J trimming: 0 bases; junction bases outside the gene matches: 6. CDR3 residues: CASSLAGGYPNYGYTF. The CDR3 nucleotides are TGTGCCAGCAGCTTGGCAGGGGGCTATCCTAACTATGGCTACACCTTC.

The gene calls are TRBV11-2 and TRBJ2-5; 9 nucleotides agree with TRBD1. The end of the DNA is better explained by TRBJ2-7, so the J call may be wrong. In germline, CDR1 is SGHAT, CDR2 FQNNGV. The CDR3 is 17 amino acids. The CDR3 region has the DNA TGTGCCAGCAGCTTAGCCTTCGGGACAGGGTATTCCTACGAGCAGTACTTC. It specifies CASSLAFGTGYSYEQYF.

This clone was detected a few times. This chain links TRBV6-5 with TRBJ1-2; D is ambiguous. CDR1 is MNHEY, CDR2 SVGAGI, per germline. The length of the CDR3 is 12 residues. Trimming cost V 6 bases and J 5 bases, with 10 bases left between them. The CDR3 loop is CASSLAQYGYTF. The CDR3, as DNA: TGTGCCAGCAGCTTAGCGCAGTATGGCTACACCTTC.

The CDR3, as DNA: TGTGCCAGCAGTCTCGGGACAGCCTCCTACGAGCAGTACTTC. This translates into CASSLGTASYEQYF. The rearrangement uses TRBV27 and TRBJ2-7; 7 bases agree with TRBD1. This CDR3 comprises 14 residues. CDR1 MNHEY and CDR2 SMNVEV come from the germline V gene (reference sequence). After removal of 5 bases from V and 0 bases from J, the junction contained 4 bases not matched to a gene.

The sample holds a few counts of this clone. The J gene is TRBJ1-3, the V gene TRBV7-9; D is perhaps TRBD1 (5 bases). This CDR3 has 16 amino acids. From germline, CDR1 is SEHNR and CDR2 FQNEAQ (reference sequence). The CDR3 loop is CESSVDSGSSGNTIYF. The CDR3 DNA reads TGTGAAAGCAGCGTGGATTCAGGGTCCTCTGGAAACACCATATATTTT.

The chain links TRBV15 to TRBJ1-6, with 7 bases identical to TRBD1. J gave up 10 bases and V 3 bases, and 6 bases lay outside the gene matches. Germline-derived CDR1 and CDR2 are LNHNV and YYDKDF (reference sequence). CDR3 length equals 14 residues. CDR3 DNA: TGTGCCACCAGCAGGGGGACAGTGGGGTCACCCCTCCACTTT. Amino acid sequence: CATSRGTVGSPLHF.

This clone was counted between two and nine times. J is TRBJ2-7 and V is TRBV4-3; D may be TRBD2 (6 bases). There are 15 residues in the CDR3. Trimming cost V 0 bases and J 2 bases, with 11 bases left between them. Germline V lookup: CDR1 LGHNA, CDR2 YSLEER. In DNA, the CDR3 is TGCGCCAGCAGCCAAGATGGGGGACTCCCCTACGAGCAGTACTTC. This sequence encodes CASSQDGGLPYEQYF.

This sequence joins TRBV7-2 and TRBJ2-5, with D maybe TRBD1 (7 bases). The J call may be wrong; the DNA end is better matched by TRBJ2-7. Germline V lookup: CDR1 SGHTA, CDR2 FQGNSA. CDR3 length: 14 residues. CDR3 sequence reads: CASSALTGTSEQYF. For the CDR3, the DNA is TGTGCCAGCAGCGCACTGACAGGGACTTCCGAGCAGTACTTC.

V gene TRBV7-9 combines with J gene TRBJ2-7; D perhaps matches TRBD1 (6 bases). This CDR3 has 14 residues. V lost 3 bases and J 2 bases, leaving 11 bases between the germline ends. The germline CDR1 and CDR2 sequences are SEHNR and FQNEAQ (reference sequence). The CDR3: CASSLRDRPYEQYF. The CDR3 DNA follows: TGTGCCAGCAGCTTGCGAGACAGGCCCTACGAGCAGTACTTC. The whole variable domain, remainder taken from reference TRBV7-9 and TRBJ2-7, is DTGVSQNPRHKITKRGQNVTFRCDPISEHNRLYWYRQTLGQGPEFLTYFQNEAQLEKSRLLSDRFSAERPKGSFSTLEIQRTEQGDSAMYLCASSLRDRPYEQYFGPGTRLTVT.

This clone has only a few counts. V usage is TRBV14 and J usage is TRBJ2-3, with D possibly matching TRBD1 (5 bases). V lost 3 bases to trimming and J lost 9 bases, with 19 bases between them. The CDR3 runs 15 residues. Germline V CDR1 and CDR2: SGHDN, FVKESK. CDR3 in DNA: TGTGCCAGCAGCCATGGAATCAGGGCGGTGGACACGCAGTATTTT. This sequence encodes CASSHGIRAVDTQYF.

CDR3 protein: CASSLASDTPHYGYTF. CDR3 nucleotides: TGTGCCAGCAGCTTAGCGTCGGACACGCCGCACTATGGCTACACCTTC. The chain employs TRBV7-9 and TRBJ1-2, with a tentative D call TRBD1 (5 bases). This CDR3 spans 16 amino acids. The V end lost 0 bases, the J end lost 3 bases, and 14 bases lay between the germline ends. The germline CDR1 and CDR2 sequences are SEHNR and FQNEAQ (reference sequence).

The chain is built from TRBV9 and TRBJ2-7; TRBD1 aligns across 10 bases. This CDR3 has 13 residues. Germline trimming cut 4 bases from V and 5 bases from J; bases unmatched to any gene: 3. Germline CDR1 and CDR2: SGDLS and YYNGEE. CDR3 sequence: CASSTGTGDEQYF. CDR3 sequence (DNA): TGTGCCAGCAGCACCGGGACAGGGGACGAGCAGTACTTC.